This TCR beta chain was observed in a study of control samples from healthy donors and cancer patients. Profiled with immunoSEQ multiplex PCR; TCRdb holds only in-frame clones, not every one. The table shows under 200,000 clones, with 90% to 95% occurring only once. CDR3 length: 17 residues. Germline CDR1 is MGHRA and CDR2 is YSYEKL. The trim removed 0 bases at V and 2 bases at J, leaving 4 bases unmatched. This TCR derives from a woman aged 25 to 45 in good health. This chain uses TRBV4-1 with TRBJ2-1; the match to TRBD2 covers 10 bases. Material: blood. Here the CDR3 DNA reads TGCGCCAGCAGCCAAGAGGGGCTAGCGGGAGCCTACAATGAGCAGTTCTTC. Residues: CASSQEGLAGAYNEQFF.